The clone carrying this TCR beta chain appeared a few times. These data belong to a study of shared clonotypes between healthy human individuals. TCRdb keeps only in-frame clones here, not all; method: immunoSEQ multiplex PCR. The data show approximately 2.4 million clones, with about 94% seen just once and roughly 0.13% held by the top ten. The TCR originated in a young man in good health. The sequenced sample consisted of naive CD4+ T cells sorted from blood. The subset denotes: CD45RA+ positively selected.

CDR3 sequence: CASTRGNSPLHF. DNA of the CDR3: TGTGCCAGCACTCGGGGGAATTCACCCCTCCACTTT. The chain combines TRBV27 with TRBJ1-6, with a tentative D call TRBD1 (5 bases). CDR3 length equals 12 residues. V gave up 7 bases and J gave up 7 bases, with 8 bases separating them. Germline V CDR1 and CDR2: MNHEY, SMNVEV (reference sequence).